These 20 T cell receptor beta chains were all obtained from the same sample, sequenced in a study of cytomegalovirus exposure and HLA in healthy donors. Researchers ran the PCR with 60 Vbeta and 13 Jbeta primers. Clones were read by immunoSEQ multiplex PCR, and TCRdb kept only the in-frame ones, dropping some. Seen in this sample are approximately 140,000 clones; the ten most common clones hold around 1.6%. Sequencing was carried out using PBMCs. These receptors originate from a woman between 45 and 60 years old in good health and CMV-seronegative.

V usage is TRBV5-1 and J usage is TRBJ2-7; D uncertain. Germline V lookup: CDR1 SGHRS, CDR2 YFSETQ. Trimming shortened V by 0 bases and J by 0 bases, and 13 bases separated the two germline ends. The CDR3 consists of 16 residues. In DNA form, the CDR3 reads TGCGCCAGCAGCTTGGGTTACGGAAGCGACTCCTACGAGCAGTACTTC. Its protein product is CASSLGYGSDSYEQYF.

CDR3 loop: CASSLWGRGQRESGYTF. The CDR3 region has the DNA TGTGCCAGCAGTTTATGGGGCAGGGGGCAGAGGGAGAGTGGCTACACCTTC. This sequence joins TRBV28 and TRBJ1-2, with TRBD1 matching 8 bases. The germline V gene has CDR1 MDHEN and CDR2 SYDVKM. V dropped 0 bases and J dropped 7; count of bases not matched to a gene: 13. This CDR3 region has 17 residues.

The gene calls are TRBV10-3 and TRBJ2-7; 10 bases agree with TRBD1. The CDR3 runs 16 residues. J lost 0 bases, V lost 5 bases, and 7 bases had no gene match. CDR1 and CDR2 (germline): ENHRY, SYGVKD. The DNA for the CDR3 is TGTGCCATCAGTCAGACAGGGGGCTCCAGCTCCTACGAGCAGTACTTC. This encodes CAISQTGGSSSYEQYF.

This rearrangement joins TRBV27 to TRBJ2-1; D might be TRBD1 (5 bases). V was shortened by 7 bases and J by 2 bases, with 18 bases between the two germline ends. Germline CDR1 MNHEY, CDR2 SMNVEV (reference sequence). The CDR3 runs to 16 residues. This CDR3 is CASNGWGRVAYNEQFF. The CDR3 nucleotides are TGTGCCAGCAATGGTTGGGGCCGTGTAGCCTACAATGAGCAGTTCTTC.

Here the CDR3 reads CASSVIRTGWGNEKLFF. The DNA for the CDR3 is TGTGCCAGCAGTGTTATACGGACAGGATGGGGTAATGAAAAACTGTTTTTT. V usage is TRBV6-1 and J usage is TRBJ1-4; 7 bases fit TRBD1. Germline V gene sequence: CDR1 MNHNS, CDR2 SASEGT. CDR3 length: 17 amino acids. V dropped 4 bases and J dropped 4; count of bases not matched to a gene: 12.

The chain recombines TRBV5-1 with TRBJ1-2; D possibly corresponds to TRBD1 (5 bases). CDR1 is SGHRS, CDR2 YFSETQ, per germline. This CDR3 region has 17 residues. Trimming took off 4 bases at V and 5 bases at J, with 24 bases between the two ends. CDR3 nucleotide sequence: TGCGCCAGCAGCAGCCGCCTCCCGGGGGTGCGAGTGTATGGCTACACCTTC. It codes for CASSSRLPGVRVYGYTF. The full variable domain, with the rest looked up from reference TRBV5-1 and TRBJ1-2, is KAGVTQTPRYLIKTRGQQVTLSCSPISGHRSVSWYQQTPGQGLQFLFEYFSETQRNKGNFPGRFSGRQFSNSRSEMNVSTLELGDSALYLCASSSRLPGVRVYGYTFGSGTRLTVV.

The chain has TRBV11-3 and TRBJ2-2; 10 positions agree with TRBD2. This CDR3 is built from 15 residues. Germline V lookup: CDR1 SGHNT, CDR2 YENEEA. The V gene end was trimmed by 5 bases and the J gene end by 4 bases; junction bases not matched to a gene: 4. The CDR3 sequence: CASSIRTSGTGELFF. CDR3 bases: TGTGCCAGCAGCATACGGACTAGCGGCACCGGGGAGCTGTTTTTT.

The V and J genes are TRBV6-5 and TRBJ2-1, with 8 bases aligning to TRBD2. CDR3 size: 16 residues. The junction had 14 bases not matched to a gene; V was cut back by 4 bases and J by 9 bases. The germline CDR1 and CDR2 sequences are MNHEY and SVGAGI. The CDR3 DNA reads TGTGCCAGCAGTTCCCAAGGGGGGCGGGAGGAGGGTGAGCAGTTCTTC. Its protein product is CASSSQGGREEGEQFF.

The rearrangement uses TRBV2 and TRBJ1-4; 9 positions match TRBD1. The germline gives CDR1 SNHLY, CDR2 FYNNEI. The CDR3 spans 15 residues. The V gene end was trimmed by 4 bases and the J gene end by 7 bases; junction bases not matched to a gene: 7. The CDR3 sequence is CASSGVQGAGEKLFF. DNA for the CDR3: TGTGCCAGCAGTGGGGTACAGGGGGCTGGTGAAAAACTGTTTTTT.

V is TRBV5-4 and J is TRBJ2-7; D is perhaps TRBD2 (5 bases). CDR1 and CDR2 from the germline V gene are SGHNT and YYREEE (reference sequence). CDR3 size: 14 residues. V lost 4 bases and J lost 2, with 13 bases in between. CDR3 protein: CASSQRGLTYEQYF. DNA of the CDR3: TGTGCCAGCAGCCAGCGAGGGTTGACCTACGAGCAGTACTTC.

The chain combines TRBV5-1 with TRBJ2-1; D perhaps matches TRBD1 (6 bases). CDR3 size: 17 residues. V lost 1 base and J 8 bases, leaving 22 bases between the germline ends. CDR1 is SGHRS, CDR2 YFSETQ, per germline. The CDR3 bases are TGCGCCAGCAGCTTGCTGACCGGGACACTTAATCCGGATGAGCAGTTCTTC. Encoded protein: CASSLLTGTLNPDEQFF.

The rearrangement joins TRBV28 to TRBJ2-5, with D possibly being TRBD1 (5 bases). V lost 4 bases, J lost 2 bases, and 14 bases lay in between. Looked up from germline, CDR1 is MDHEN and CDR2 is SYDVKM. This CDR3 is 15 amino acids long. The CDR3 sequence is CASSSTGLSQETQYF. In DNA, the CDR3 is TGTGCCAGCAGTTCCACAGGTCTCAGTCAAGAGACCCAGTACTTC.

The rearrangement uses TRBV30 and TRBJ2-1; 9 bases map to TRBD1. CDR3 size: 15 residues. V was clipped by 3 bases and J by 8 bases; unmatched bases: 11. Germline V CDR1 and CDR2: GTSNPN, SVGIG (reference sequence). The CDR3: CAWSAGTGILHEQFF. In DNA, the CDR3 is TGTGCCTGGAGCGCCGGGACAGGGATCCTCCATGAGCAGTTCTTC.

The rearrangement links TRBV7-2 to TRBJ1-2; D gene unclear. CDR3 length equals 12 residues. CDR1 and CDR2 (germline): SGHTA, FQGNSA. Trimming stripped 5 bases from V and 6 bases from J, with 10 bases between. CDR3 coding DNA: TGTGCCAGCAGCCTCGTAGTCAATGGCTACACCTTC. Protein product: CASSLVVNGYTF.

Remarks on this clone: The sample holds other DNA sequences that translate to the same CDR3. This chain uses TRBV6-6 with TRBJ1-2; 7 bases are a match to TRBD1. The V segment lost 6 bases and the J segment 7 bases; nucleotides outside the gene matches: 8. Germline CDR1 reads MNHNY; CDR2 reads SVGAGI (reference sequence). The CDR3 extends over 13 amino acids. CDR3 nucleotides: TGTGCCAGCAGCCAAGACAGGGCGGCTGGCTACACCTTC. It translates to CASSQDRAAGYTF.

This sequence joins TRBV7-8 and TRBJ1-5, with D possibly being TRBD1 (5 bases). Between the trimmed V and J ends, which lost 7 bases and 6 bases, there was a span of 19 bases. Germline V CDR1 and CDR2: SGHVS, FQNEAQ. This CDR3 has 15 residues. CDR3 sequence: CASTTSASGFQPQHF. As DNA, the CDR3 is TGTGCCAGCACAACCTCTGCCTCAGGGTTTCAGCCCCAGCATTTT.

The chain links TRBV7-3 to TRBJ1-1, with 12 bases fitting TRBD1. This CDR3 has 16 amino acids. CDR1 is SGHTA, CDR2 FQGTGA, per germline. V shed 3 bases, J shed 5 bases, and the junction held 7 bases outside the gene matches. This CDR3 is CASSFGTGGAQTEAFF. CDR3 in DNA: TGTGCCAGCAGCTTTGGGACAGGGGGCGCTCAGACTGAAGCTTTCTTT.

J is TRBJ2-7 and V is TRBV28; 7 bases agree with TRBD2. The junction had 6 bases not matched to a gene; V was cut back by 4 bases and J by 0 bases. There are 15 residues in the CDR3. Germline values: CDR1 MDHEN, CDR2 SYDVKM. The CDR3 spells CASSYERGSSYEQYF. As DNA, the CDR3 is TGTGCCAGCAGTTACGAACGCGGGAGCTCCTACGAGCAGTACTTC. The whole variable domain, filled in from reference TRBV28 and TRBJ2-7, reads DVKVTQSSRYLVKRTGEKVFLECVQDMDHENMFWYRQDPGLGLRLIYFSYDVKMKEKGDIPEGYSVSREKKERFSLILESASTNQTSMYLCASSYERGSSYEQYFGPGTRLTVT.

The chain recombines TRBV2 with TRBJ1-2, with D hard to call. This CDR3 spans 13 amino acids. The germline CDR1 and CDR2 sequences are SNHLY and FYNNEI. Trimming took 8 bases from V and 4 from J, leaving 14 bases between them. The CDR3 coding sequence is TGTGCCAGCTTCCCGGGTCTGGGCTATGGCTACACCTTC. It codes for CASFPGLGYGYTF.

The gene calls are TRBV11-2 and TRBJ2-3; D is unclear. Germline assignment: CDR1 SGHAT and CDR2 FQNNGV. The germline V and J ends were trimmed by 2 bases and 7 bases, with 4 bases remaining between them. The CDR3 has 11 residues. DNA for the CDR3: TGTGCCAGCAGCTTATACAATACGCAGTATTTT. Its protein product is CASSLYNTQYF.